The 21 T cell receptor beta chains listed next were all sequenced from one sample in a study of siplizumab effects on memory and regulatory T cells. The method was immunoSEQ multiplex PCR; TCRdb's version includes in-frame clones alone and lacks a portion of them. This table holds roughly 6,900 clones, approximately 70% found once. Sample: effector memory CD8+ T cells sorted from blood. Subset described: unstimulated CD8+ effector memory T cells. These receptors all stem from a human donor in good health.

This sequence joins TRBV25-1 and TRBJ2-1; D not certain. The V end lost 5 bases, the J end lost 2 bases, and 10 bases lay between the germline ends. This CDR3 is built from 14 residues. Germline assignment: CDR1 MGHDK and CDR2 SYGVNS. The CDR3 region is CASSPSLTYNEQFF. As DNA, the CDR3 is TGTGCCAGCAGTCCATCGCTCACCTACAATGAGCAGTTCTTC. The whole variable domain, filled in from reference TRBV25-1 and TRBJ2-1, reads EADIYQTPRYLVIGTGKKITLECSQTMGHDKMYWYQQDPGMELHLIHYSYGVNSTEKGDLSSESTVSRIRTEHFPLTLESARPSHTSQYLCASSPSLTYNEQFFGPGTRLTVL.

This clone has more than one count but fewer than ten. The chain employs TRBV7-9 and TRBJ2-7; D gene unclear. Per the germline V gene, CDR1 is SEHNR and CDR2 is FQNEAQ (reference sequence). Trimming removed 0 bases at V and 5 bases at J, with 5 bases between. The CDR3 extends over 12 amino acids. Here the CDR3 reads CASSLATDEQYF. The CDR3, as DNA: TGTGCCAGCAGCTTAGCCACGGACGAGCAGTACTTC.

The genes are TRBV29-1 and TRBJ2-1; TRBD2 matches at 8 bases. V was pared by 6 bases and J by 4 bases, with 5 bases of the junction left unmatched. The germline gives CDR1 SQVTM, CDR2 ANQGSEA. The CDR3 extends over 13 amino acids. CDR3 DNA sequence: TGCAGCGTGGGGAGCGGGAGTTACAATGAGCAGTTCTTC. As protein: CSVGSGSYNEQFF.

This clone has more than one count but fewer than ten. This chain links TRBV10-3 with TRBJ2-1; 12 bases line up with TRBD2. V trimming: 8 bases; J trimming: 8 bases; junction bases outside the gene matches: 4. The germline V gene encodes CDR1 ENHRY and CDR2 SYGVKD. The CDR3 is 13 residues long. CDR3: CAISSGRAHEQFF. As DNA, the CDR3 is TGTGCCATCTCTAGCGGGAGGGCCCATGAGCAGTTCTTC.

The chain links TRBV9 to TRBJ1-1; D is unresolved. Germline assignment: CDR1 SGDLS and CDR2 YYNGEE. The CDR3 has 15 residues. The germline V and J ends were trimmed by 4 bases and 0 bases, with 13 bases remaining between them. CDR3 in DNA: TGTGCCAGCAGCTTAGGCCCCACCGTGAACACTGAAGCTTTCTTT. Translation: CASSLGPTVNTEAFF.

J is TRBJ1-1 and V is TRBV10-3; D not certain. Germline lookup yields CDR1 ENHRY and CDR2 SYGVKD. The CDR3 is 14 residues long. Between the trimmed V and J ends, which lost 1 base and 3 bases, there was a span of 9 bases. The DNA of the CDR3 is TGTGCCATCAGTGAGTTGGGATTGGACACTGAAGCTTTCTTT. This encodes CAISELGLDTEAFF.

This clone was detected a few times. V and J are TRBV6-1 and TRBJ2-2, with D uncertain. There are 14 residues in the CDR3. The V gene lost 6 bases and the J gene lost 3 bases, with 11 bases spanning the gap. Germline loops: CDR1 MNHNS, CDR2 SASEGT. CDR3: CASREIGDTGELFF. Here the CDR3 DNA reads TGTGCCAGCAGGGAGATCGGAGACACCGGGGAGCTGTTTTTT.

This chain connects TRBV6-4 to TRBJ2-1; 9 nucleotides line up with TRBD2. The CDR3 sequence is 16 residues long. CDR1 is MRHNA and CDR2 is SNTAGT in the germline V gene. V trimming: 4 bases; J trimming: 0 bases; junction bases outside the gene matches: 4. For the CDR3, the DNA is TGTGCCAGCAGTGTTGATAGCGGGAGCTCCTACAATGAGCAGTTCTTC. Translated: CASSVDSGSSYNEQFF.

This clone turned up a few times. The chain joins TRBV14 to TRBJ2-3; D is uncertain. The CDR3 covers 13 residues. V was shortened by 1 base and J by 1 base, with 3 bases between the two germline ends. CDR1 is SGHDN and CDR2 is FVKESK in the germline V gene. CDR3 sequence: CASSQVGTDTQYF. The DNA of the CDR3 is TGTGCCAGCAGCCAAGTCGGCACAGATACGCAGTATTTT.

The chain links TRBV19 to TRBJ2-1; 11 bases fit TRBD2. The CDR3 loop spans 16 amino acids. V was pared by 3 bases and J by 4 bases, with 5 bases of the junction left unmatched. Germline assignment: CDR1 LNHDA and CDR2 SQIVND (reference sequence). CDR3 in DNA: TGTGCCAGTAGTATTCTAGCGGGAGGTGGGTACAATGAGCAGTTCTTC. Protein sequence: CASSILAGGGYNEQFF.

The rearrangement uses TRBV28 and TRBJ1-1; D is ambiguous. CDR1 MDHEN and CDR2 SYDVKM come from the germline V gene. The CDR3 loop spans 16 amino acids. V dropped 5 bases and J dropped 1 base, with 17 bases sitting between them. The CDR3 nucleotides read TGTGCCAGCAGTGTAATGGGGATCGAGGAGAACACTGAAGCTTTCTTT. Its translation: CASSVMGIEENTEAFF. Full variable domain (remainder filled in from reference TRBV28 and TRBJ1-1): DVKVTQSSRYLVKRTGEKVFLECVQDMDHENMFWYRQDPGLGLRLIYFSYDVKMKEKGDIPEGYSVSREKKERFSLILESASTNQTSMYLCASSVMGIEENTEAFFGQGTRLTVV.

This rearrangement joins TRBV27 to TRBJ1-6; 11 bases fit TRBD1. The J segment lost 10 bases and the V segment lost 6 bases, leaving 5 bases of the junction unmatched. The germline CDR1 and CDR2 sequences are MNHEY and SMNVEV (reference sequence). This CDR3 spans 14 amino acids. The CDR3 is CASSPDRGLSPLHF. The CDR3 DNA reads as TGTGCCAGCAGCCCGGACAGGGGGCTATCACCCCTCCACTTT.

The chain uses TRBV6-5 and TRBJ2-7; 7 positions match TRBD2. The germline gives CDR1 MNHEY, CDR2 SVGAGI. After removal of 2 bases from V and 5 bases from J, the junction contained 9 bases not matched to a gene. This CDR3 is built from 15 residues. CDR3 sequence reads: CASSYASGTIDEQYF. The DNA for the CDR3 is TGTGCCAGCAGTTACGCAAGCGGGACCATCGACGAGCAGTACTTC.

This sequence joins TRBV15 and TRBJ2-1, with 8 bases matching TRBD2. The CDR3 consists of 16 residues. From germline, CDR1 is LNHNV and CDR2 YYDKDF (reference sequence). V was clipped by 0 bases and J by 3 bases; unmatched bases: 4. CDR3 DNA sequence: TGTGCCACCAGCAGAGATCGGGAGGGAGACTACAATGAGCAGTTCTTC. Encoded protein: CATSRDREGDYNEQFF.

The V gene is TRBV9, the J gene TRBJ2-1; tentatively, D is TRBD2 (6 bases). Looked up from germline, CDR1 is SGDLS and CDR2 is YYNGEE. V was clipped by 2 bases and J by 7 bases, with 7 bases between them. There are 12 residues in the CDR3. The CDR3 spells CASSVAGNEQFF. CDR3 in DNA: TGTGCCAGCAGCGTCGCGGGGAATGAGCAGTTCTTC.

This clone has only one observation. The chain links TRBV9 to TRBJ2-7; D is perhaps TRBD2 (5 bases). Per the germline V gene, CDR1 is SGDLS and CDR2 is YYNGEE. This CDR3 has 13 residues. V dropped 6 bases and J dropped 6 bases, with 16 bases sitting between them. The CDR3 loop reads CASNPGGGLEQYF. In DNA form, the CDR3 reads TGTGCCAGCAACCCGGGCGGTGGACTCGAGCAGTACTTC.

This clone has more than one count but fewer than ten. J is TRBJ2-5 and V is TRBV2, with 11 bases aligning to TRBD1. Germline V gives CDR1 SNHLY, CDR2 FYNNEI. V lost 4 bases to trimming and J lost 5 bases; unmatched junction nucleotides: 3. This CDR3 spans 14 amino acids. The CDR3 DNA reads as TGTGCCAGCAGTGGGGACAGGGGGATGGAGACCCAGTACTTC. Protein sequence: CASSGDRGMETQYF.

The rearrangement joins TRBV9 to TRBJ2-5; D tentatively fits TRBD1 or TRBD2 (5 bases each). Germline CDR1 and CDR2: SGDLS and YYNGEE. The CDR3 runs to 15 residues. The V gene lost 3 bases and the J gene lost 4 bases, with 16 bases spanning the gap. CDR3 sequence reads: CASSELEVGPETQYF. CDR3 DNA: TGTGCCAGCAGCGAGTTGGAGGTGGGACCAGAGACCCAGTACTTC.

Notes on this clone: A read error likely explains this, since a far larger clone differs by one base. The rearrangement uses TRBV25-1 and TRBJ2-7; the D gene could be TRBD1 or TRBD2 (5 bases each). The V end was cut by 6 bases, the J end by 7 bases, with 13 bases between. Per the germline V gene, CDR1 is MGHDK and CDR2 is SYGVNS. The CDR3 contains 12 residues. CDR3 coding DNA: TGTGCCAGCAGCTTTCGGGGACGTGAGCAGTACTTC. Its protein product is CASSFRGREQYF.

This clone came up once. One base away lies a much larger clone, so this may be a sequencing read error. This chain connects TRBV7-8 to TRBJ1-3, with D possibly matching TRBD1 (6 bases). Germline V gene sequence: CDR1 SGHVS, CDR2 FQNEAQ. The CDR3 length is 15 residues. The CDR3 nucleotides read TGTGCCAGCAGCTTGGGGGGCACCTCTGGAAGCACCATATATTTT. This gives the protein CASSLGGTSGSTIYF.

This clone has only a few counts. The chain is built from TRBV27 and TRBJ1-2; 7 bases line up with TRBD1. From germline, CDR1 is MNHEY and CDR2 SMNVEV (reference sequence). CDR3 length equals 14 residues. The V gene end was trimmed by 3 bases and the J gene end by 3 bases; junction bases not matched to a gene: 4. The CDR3 sequence is CASSFGQDHYGYTF. The CDR3 DNA follows: TGTGCCAGCAGTTTCGGACAGGACCACTATGGCTACACCTTC.